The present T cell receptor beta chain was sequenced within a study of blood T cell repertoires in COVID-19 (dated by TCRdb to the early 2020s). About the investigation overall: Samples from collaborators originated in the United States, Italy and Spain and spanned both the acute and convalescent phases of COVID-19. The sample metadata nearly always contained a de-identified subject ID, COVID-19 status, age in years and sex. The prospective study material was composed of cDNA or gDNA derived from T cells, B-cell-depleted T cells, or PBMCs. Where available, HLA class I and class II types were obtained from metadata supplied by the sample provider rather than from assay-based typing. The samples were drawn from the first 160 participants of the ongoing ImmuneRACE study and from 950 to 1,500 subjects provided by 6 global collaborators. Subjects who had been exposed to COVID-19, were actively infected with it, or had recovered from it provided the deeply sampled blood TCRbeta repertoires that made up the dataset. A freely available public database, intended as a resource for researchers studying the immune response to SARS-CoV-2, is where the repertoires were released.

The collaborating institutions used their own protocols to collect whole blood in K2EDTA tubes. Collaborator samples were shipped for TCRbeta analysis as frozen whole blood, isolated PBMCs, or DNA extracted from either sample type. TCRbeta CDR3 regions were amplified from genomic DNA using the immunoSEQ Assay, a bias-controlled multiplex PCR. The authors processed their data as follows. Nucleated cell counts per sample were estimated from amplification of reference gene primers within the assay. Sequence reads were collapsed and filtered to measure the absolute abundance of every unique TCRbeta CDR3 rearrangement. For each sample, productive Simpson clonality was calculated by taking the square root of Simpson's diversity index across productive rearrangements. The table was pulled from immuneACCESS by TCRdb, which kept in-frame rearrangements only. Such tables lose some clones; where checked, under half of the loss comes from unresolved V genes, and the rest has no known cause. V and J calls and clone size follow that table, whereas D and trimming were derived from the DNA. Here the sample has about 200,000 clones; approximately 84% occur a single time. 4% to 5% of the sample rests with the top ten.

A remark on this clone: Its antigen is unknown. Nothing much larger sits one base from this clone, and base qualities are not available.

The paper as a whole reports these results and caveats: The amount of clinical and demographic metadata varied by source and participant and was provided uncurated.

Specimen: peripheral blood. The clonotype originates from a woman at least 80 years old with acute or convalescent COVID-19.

The CDR3 in this case is CASSKAPSGPTETYEQYF. The nucleotide sequence is given as TGTGCCAGCAGCAAAGCGCCGAGCGGACCTACTGAGACCTACGAGCAGTACTTC. The sequence joins TRBV21-1 to TRBJ2-7; the table gives TRBD2 as D, unverified against the DNA. TRBV21-1 is assigned pseudogene status. The CDR3 numbers 18 residues from cysteine through phenylalanine. Only the CDR3 portion is preserved as DNA: 54 bases, with reading frame beginning at the first base.